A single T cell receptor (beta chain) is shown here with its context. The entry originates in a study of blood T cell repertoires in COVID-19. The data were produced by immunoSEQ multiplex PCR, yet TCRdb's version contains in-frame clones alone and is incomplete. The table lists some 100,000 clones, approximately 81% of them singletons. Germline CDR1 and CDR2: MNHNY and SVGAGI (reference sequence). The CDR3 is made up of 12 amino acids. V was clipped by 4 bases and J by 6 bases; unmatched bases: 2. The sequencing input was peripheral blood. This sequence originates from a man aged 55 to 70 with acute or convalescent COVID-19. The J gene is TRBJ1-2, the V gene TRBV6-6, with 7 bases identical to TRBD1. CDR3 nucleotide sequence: TGTGCCAGCAGTTCCCAGGGGGATGGCTACACCTTC. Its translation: CASSSQGDGYTF.